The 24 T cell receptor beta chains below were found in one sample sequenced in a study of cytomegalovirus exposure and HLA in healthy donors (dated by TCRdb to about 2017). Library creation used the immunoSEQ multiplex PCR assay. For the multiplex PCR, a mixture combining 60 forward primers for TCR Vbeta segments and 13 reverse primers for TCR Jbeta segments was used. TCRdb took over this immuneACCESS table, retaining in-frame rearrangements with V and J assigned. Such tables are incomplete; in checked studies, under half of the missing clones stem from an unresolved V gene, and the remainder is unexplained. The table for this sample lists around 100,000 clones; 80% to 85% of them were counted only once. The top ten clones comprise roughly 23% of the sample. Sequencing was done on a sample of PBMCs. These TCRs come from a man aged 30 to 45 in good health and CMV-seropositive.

In nucleotides, the CDR3 is TGTGCCAGCAGCCCGACGACAGGGACGAACACTGAAGCTTTCTTT. Its protein is CASSPTTGTNTEAFF. The rearrangement links TRBV11-2 to TRBJ1-1; 7 nucleotides agree with TRBD1. The V and J ends lost 5 bases and 1 base, in that order; junction bases with no gene match: 7. The CDR3 is made up of 15 amino acids. Germline lookup yields CDR1 SGHAT and CDR2 FQNNGV.

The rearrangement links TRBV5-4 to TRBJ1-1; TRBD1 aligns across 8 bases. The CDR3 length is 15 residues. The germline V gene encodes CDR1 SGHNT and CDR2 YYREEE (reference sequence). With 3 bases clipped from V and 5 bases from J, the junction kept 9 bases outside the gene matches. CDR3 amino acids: CASSSKDRARTEAFF. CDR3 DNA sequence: TGTGCCAGCAGCTCTAAGGACAGGGCTAGGACTGAAGCTTTCTTT.

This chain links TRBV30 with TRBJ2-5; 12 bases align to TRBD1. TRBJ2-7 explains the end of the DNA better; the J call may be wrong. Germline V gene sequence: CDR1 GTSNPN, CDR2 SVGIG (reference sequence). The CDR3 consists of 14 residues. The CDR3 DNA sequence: TGTGCCTGGGCGGGACAGGGGGCTACCTACGAGCAGTACTTC. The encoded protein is CAWAGQGATYEQYF.

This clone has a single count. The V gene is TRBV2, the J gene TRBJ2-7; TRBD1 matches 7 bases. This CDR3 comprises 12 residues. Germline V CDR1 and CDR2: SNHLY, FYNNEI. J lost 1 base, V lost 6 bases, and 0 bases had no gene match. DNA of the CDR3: TGTGCCAGCAGGGGACAGTCCTACGAGCAGTACTTC. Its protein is CASRGQSYEQYF.

In nucleotides, the CDR3 is TGTGCCAGCAGTTCATACAGTAGCAATCAGCCCCAGCATTTT. Translation gives CASSSYSSNQPQHF. The gene calls are TRBV6-5 and TRBJ1-5; unclear D gene. V dropped 4 bases and J dropped 0 bases, with 7 bases sitting between them. Germline V CDR1 and CDR2: MNHEY, SVGAGI. The CDR3 is 14 residues long.

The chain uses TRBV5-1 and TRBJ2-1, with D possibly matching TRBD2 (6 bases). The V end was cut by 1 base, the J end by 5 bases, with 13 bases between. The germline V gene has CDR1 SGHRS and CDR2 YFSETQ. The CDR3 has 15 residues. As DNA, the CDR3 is TGCGCCAGCAGCTTGACCGGGACTCCAAACAATGAGCAGTTCTTC. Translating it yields CASSLTGTPNNEQFF.

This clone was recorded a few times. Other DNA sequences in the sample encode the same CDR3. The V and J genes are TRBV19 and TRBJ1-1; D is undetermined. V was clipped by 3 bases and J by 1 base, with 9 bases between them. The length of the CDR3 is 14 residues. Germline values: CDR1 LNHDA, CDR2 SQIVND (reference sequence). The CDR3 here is CASSMSPGNTEAFF. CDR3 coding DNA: TGTGCCAGTAGTATGTCTCCAGGGAACACTGAAGCTTTCTTT. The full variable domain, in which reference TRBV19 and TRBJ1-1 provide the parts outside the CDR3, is DGGITQSPKYLFRKEGQNVTLSCEQNLNHDAMYWYRQDPGQGLRLIYYSQIVNDFQKGDIAEGYSVSREKKESFPLTVTSAQKNPTAFYLCASSMSPGNTEAFFGQGTRLTVV.

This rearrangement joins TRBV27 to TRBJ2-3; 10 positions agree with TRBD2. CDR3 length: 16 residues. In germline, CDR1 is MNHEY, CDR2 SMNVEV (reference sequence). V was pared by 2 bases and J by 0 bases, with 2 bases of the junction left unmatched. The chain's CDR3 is CASSLLAGVSTDTQYF. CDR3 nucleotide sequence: TGTGCCAGCAGTTTACTAGCGGGGGTTAGCACAGATACGCAGTATTTT.

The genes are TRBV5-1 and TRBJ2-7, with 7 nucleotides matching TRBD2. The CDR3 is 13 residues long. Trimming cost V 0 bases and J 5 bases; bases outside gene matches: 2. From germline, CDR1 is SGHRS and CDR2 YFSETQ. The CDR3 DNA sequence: TGCGCCAGCAGCTTGGGCGGGAGTCACGAGCAGTACTTC. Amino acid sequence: CASSLGGSHEQYF.

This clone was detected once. The CDR3 coding sequence is TGCGCCAGCAACCGGGGGGGTTCCCGGGGGGACTCCTACGAGCAGTACTTC. Its translation: CASNRGGSRGDSYEQYF. The rearrangement links TRBV5-1 to TRBJ2-7; 8 bases are shared with TRBD2. V shed 6 bases, J shed 0 bases, and the junction held 14 bases outside the gene matches. Germline CDR1 SGHRS, CDR2 YFSETQ. The CDR3 runs to 17 residues.

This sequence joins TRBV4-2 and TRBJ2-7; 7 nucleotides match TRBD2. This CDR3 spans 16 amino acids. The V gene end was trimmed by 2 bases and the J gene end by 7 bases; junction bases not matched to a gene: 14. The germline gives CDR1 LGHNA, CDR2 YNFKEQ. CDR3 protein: CASSQRSGAGHLEQYF. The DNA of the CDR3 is TGTGCCAGCAGCCAAAGAAGCGGGGCAGGGCACTTGGAGCAGTACTTC.

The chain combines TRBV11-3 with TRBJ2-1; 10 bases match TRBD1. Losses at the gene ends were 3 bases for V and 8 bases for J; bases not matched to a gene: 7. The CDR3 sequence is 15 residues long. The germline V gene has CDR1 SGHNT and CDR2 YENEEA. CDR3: CASSFSGQGVDEQFF. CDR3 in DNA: TGTGCCAGCAGCTTTTCAGGACAGGGGGTCGATGAGCAGTTCTTC.

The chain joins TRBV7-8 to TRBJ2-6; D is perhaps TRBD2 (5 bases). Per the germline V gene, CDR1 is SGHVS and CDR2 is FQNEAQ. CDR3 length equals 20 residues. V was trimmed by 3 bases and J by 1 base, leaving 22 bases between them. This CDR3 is CASSFILSRAGSSGANVLTF. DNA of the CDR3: TGTGCCAGCAGCTTCATCCTTTCCCGGGCTGGGAGTTCTGGGGCCAACGTCCTGACTTTC. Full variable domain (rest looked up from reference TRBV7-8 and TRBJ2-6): GAGVSQSPRYKVAKRGQDVALRCDPISGHVSLFWYQQALGQGPEFLTYFQNEAQLDKSGLPSDRFFAERPEGSVSTLKIQRTQQEDSAVYLCASSFILSRAGSSGANVLTFGAGSRLTVL.

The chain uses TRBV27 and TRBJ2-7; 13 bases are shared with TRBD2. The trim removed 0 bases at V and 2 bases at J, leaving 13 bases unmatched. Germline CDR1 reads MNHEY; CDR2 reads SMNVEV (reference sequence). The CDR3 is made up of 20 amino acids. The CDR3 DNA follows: TGTGCCAGCAGTTTATCAGGGACTAGCGGGGCAGCCGTACTAACCTACGAGCAGTACGTC. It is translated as CASSLSGTSGAAVLTYEQYV.

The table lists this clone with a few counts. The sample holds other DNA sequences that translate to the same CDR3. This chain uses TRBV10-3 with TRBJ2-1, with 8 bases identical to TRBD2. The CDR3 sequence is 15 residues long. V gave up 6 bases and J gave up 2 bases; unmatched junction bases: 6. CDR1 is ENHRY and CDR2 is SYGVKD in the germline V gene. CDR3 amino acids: CAIRSGAGAYNEQFF. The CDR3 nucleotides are TGTGCCATCAGGAGCGGAGCGGGGGCCTACAATGAGCAGTTCTTC.

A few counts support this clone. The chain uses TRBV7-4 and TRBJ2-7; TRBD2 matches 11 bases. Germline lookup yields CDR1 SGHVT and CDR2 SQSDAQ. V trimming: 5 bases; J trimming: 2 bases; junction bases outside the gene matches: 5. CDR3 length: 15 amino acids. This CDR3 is CASSPTSGRTYEQYV. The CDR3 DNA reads TGTGCCAGCAGCCCCACTAGCGGGAGAACCTACGAGCAGTACGTC.

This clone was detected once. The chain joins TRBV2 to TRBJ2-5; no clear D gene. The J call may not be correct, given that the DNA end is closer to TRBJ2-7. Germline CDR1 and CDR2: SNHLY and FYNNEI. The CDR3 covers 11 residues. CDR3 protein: CASSPDYEQYF. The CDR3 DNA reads TGTGCCAGCAGTCCGGACTACGAGCAGTACTTC.

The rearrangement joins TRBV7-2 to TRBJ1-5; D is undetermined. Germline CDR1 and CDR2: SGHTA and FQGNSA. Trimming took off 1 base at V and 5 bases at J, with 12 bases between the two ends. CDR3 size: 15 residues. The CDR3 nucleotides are TGTGCCAGCAGCTTAGTGCTTCGGAGCGATCAGCCCCAGCATTTT. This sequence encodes CASSLVLRSDQPQHF.

Here the CDR3 DNA reads TGTGCCAGCAGCCCCTGGGAGCTGTTTTTT. It codes for CASSPWELFF. V and J are TRBV11-2 and TRBJ2-2, with no clear D. The germline gives CDR1 SGHAT, CDR2 FQNNGV. This CDR3 spans 10 amino acids. V shed 5 bases and J shed 9 bases, with 4 bases lying between them.

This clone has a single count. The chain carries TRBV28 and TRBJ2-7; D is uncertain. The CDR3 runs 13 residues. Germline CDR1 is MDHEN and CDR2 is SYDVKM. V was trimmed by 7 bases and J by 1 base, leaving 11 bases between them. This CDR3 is CASISRLSYEQYF. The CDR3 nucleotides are TGTGCCAGCATTTCCAGGCTATCCTACGAGCAGTACTTC.

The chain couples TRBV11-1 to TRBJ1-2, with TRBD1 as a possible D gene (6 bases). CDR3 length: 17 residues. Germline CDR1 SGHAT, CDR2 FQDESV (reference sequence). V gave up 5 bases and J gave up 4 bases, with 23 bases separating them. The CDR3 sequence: CASSASGQGPFSYGYTF. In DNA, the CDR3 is TGTGCCAGCAGCGCCTCGGGGCAGGGGCCCTTCTCCTATGGCTACACCTTC.

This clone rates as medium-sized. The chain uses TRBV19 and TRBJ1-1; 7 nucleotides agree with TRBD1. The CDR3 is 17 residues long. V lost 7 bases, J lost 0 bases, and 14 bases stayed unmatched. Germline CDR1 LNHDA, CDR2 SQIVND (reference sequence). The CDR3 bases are TGTGCCAGTACCACTACCTGGACAGGAGCATTGAACACTGAAGCTTTCTTT. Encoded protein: CASTTTWTGALNTEAFF.

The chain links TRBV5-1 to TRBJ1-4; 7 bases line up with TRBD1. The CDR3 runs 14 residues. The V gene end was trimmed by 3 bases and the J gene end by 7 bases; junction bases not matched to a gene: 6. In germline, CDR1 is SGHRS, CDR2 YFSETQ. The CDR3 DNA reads TGCGCCAGCAGCTCTGGGACAGTCCGTGAAAAACTGTTTTTT. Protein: CASSSGTVREKLFF.

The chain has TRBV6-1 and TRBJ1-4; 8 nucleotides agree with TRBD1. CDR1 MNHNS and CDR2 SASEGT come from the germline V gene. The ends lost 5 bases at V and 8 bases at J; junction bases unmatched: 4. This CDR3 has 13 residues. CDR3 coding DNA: TGTGCCAGCAGTACAGGGGGGAGAGAAAAACTGTTTTTT. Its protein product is CASSTGGREKLFF.